The clone carrying this T cell receptor (beta chain) was picked up a small number of times. Its target is unknown. V trimming: 5 bases; J trimming: 7 bases; junction bases outside the gene matches: 12. Germline loops: CDR1 MNHEY, CDR2 SVGAGI. This CDR3 spans 15 amino acids. This sample stems from a study of cytomegalovirus exposure and HLA in healthy donors. Study results and caveats: The study dropped some indistinguishable V segments, TRBV6-2 and TRBV6-3 among them.

Vbeta (60) and Jbeta (13) primers were used in the PCR. TCRdb keeps only in-frame clones here, not all; method: immunoSEQ multiplex PCR. The table shows 110,000 or so clones, with about 64% occurring only once. This TCR came from a man aged 18 to 30 in good health and CMV-seropositive. The specimen sequenced was PBMCs. V is TRBV6-5 and J is TRBJ1-2; the match to TRBD1 covers 8 bases. The CDR3 DNA reads as TGTGCCAGCAGTACCCGGACAGGGTTATCGGGTGGCTACACCTTC. Translation: CASSTRTGLSGGYTF.